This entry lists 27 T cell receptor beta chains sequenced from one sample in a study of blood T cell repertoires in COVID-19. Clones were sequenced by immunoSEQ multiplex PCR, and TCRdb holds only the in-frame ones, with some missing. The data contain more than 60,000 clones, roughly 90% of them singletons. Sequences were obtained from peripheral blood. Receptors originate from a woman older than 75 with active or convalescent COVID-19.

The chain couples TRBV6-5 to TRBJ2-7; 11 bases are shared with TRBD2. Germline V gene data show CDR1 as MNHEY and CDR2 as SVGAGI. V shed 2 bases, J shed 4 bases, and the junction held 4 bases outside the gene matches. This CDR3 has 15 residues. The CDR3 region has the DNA TGTGCCAGCAGTTACCGGACTAGCGGGCAGTACGAGCAGTACTTC. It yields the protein CASSYRTSGQYEQYF.

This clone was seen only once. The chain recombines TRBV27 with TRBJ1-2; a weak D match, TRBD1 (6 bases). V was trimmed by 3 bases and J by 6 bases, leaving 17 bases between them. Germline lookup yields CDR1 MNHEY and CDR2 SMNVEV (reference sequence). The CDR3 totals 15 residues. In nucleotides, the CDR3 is TGTGCCAGCAGTTTTAAGGCCAGGGGTTCGGATGGCTACACCTTC. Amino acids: CASSFKARGSDGYTF.

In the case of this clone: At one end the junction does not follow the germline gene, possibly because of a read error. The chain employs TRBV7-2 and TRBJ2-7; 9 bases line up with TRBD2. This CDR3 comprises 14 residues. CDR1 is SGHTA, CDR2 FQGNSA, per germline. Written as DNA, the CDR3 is TGTGCCAGCAGCCTAGCGGGGAGCTTTTACGAGCAGTACTTC. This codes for CASSLAGSFYEQYF.

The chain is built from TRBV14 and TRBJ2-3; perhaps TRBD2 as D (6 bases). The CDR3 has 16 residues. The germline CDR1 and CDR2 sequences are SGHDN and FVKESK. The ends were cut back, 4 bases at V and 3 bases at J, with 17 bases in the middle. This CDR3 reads CASSPPGGVATDTQYF. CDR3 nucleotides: TGTGCCAGCAGCCCACCCGGCGGGGTAGCAACAGATACGCAGTATTTT.

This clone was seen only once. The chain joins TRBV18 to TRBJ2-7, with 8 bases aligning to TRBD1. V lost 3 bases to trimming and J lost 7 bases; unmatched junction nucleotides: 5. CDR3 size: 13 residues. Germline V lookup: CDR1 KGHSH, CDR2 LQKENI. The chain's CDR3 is CASSPDRGGEQYF. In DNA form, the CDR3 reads TGTGCCAGCTCACCCGACAGGGGTGGGGAGCAGTACTTC. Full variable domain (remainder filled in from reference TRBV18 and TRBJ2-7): NAGVMQNPRHLVRRRGQEARLRCSPMKGHSHVYWYRQLPEEGLKFMVYLQKENIIDESGMPKERFSAEFPKEGPSILRIQQVVRGDSAAYFCASSPDRGGEQYFGPGTRLTVT.

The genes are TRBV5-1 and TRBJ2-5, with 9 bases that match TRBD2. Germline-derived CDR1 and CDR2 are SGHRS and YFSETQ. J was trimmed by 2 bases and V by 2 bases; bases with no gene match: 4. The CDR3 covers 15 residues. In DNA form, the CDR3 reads TGCGCCAGCAGCTTCACGGCGGGGGGGCAAGAGACCCAGTACTTC. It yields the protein CASSFTAGGQETQYF.

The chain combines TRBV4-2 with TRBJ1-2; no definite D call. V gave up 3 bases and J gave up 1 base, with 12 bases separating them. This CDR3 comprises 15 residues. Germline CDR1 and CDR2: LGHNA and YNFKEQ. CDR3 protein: CASSQRNGGNYGYTF. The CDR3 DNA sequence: TGTGCCAGCAGCCAGCGAAACGGCGGTAACTATGGCTACACCTTC.

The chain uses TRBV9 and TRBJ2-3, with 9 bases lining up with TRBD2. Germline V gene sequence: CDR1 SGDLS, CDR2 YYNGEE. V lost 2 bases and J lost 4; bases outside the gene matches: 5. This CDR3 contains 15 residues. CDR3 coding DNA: TGTGCCAGCAGCGTTGGCGGGGGGGCCCCAGATACGCAGTATTTT. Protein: CASSVGGGAPDTQYF.

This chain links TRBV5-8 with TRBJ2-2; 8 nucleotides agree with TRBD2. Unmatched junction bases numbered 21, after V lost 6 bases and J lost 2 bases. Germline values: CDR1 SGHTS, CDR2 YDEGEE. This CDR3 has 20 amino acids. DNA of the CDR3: TGTGCCAGCACAGGCGGACGCCCCTATCGGCGGGGGGAAAACACCGGGGAGCTGTTTTTT. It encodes CASTGGRPYRRGENTGELFF.

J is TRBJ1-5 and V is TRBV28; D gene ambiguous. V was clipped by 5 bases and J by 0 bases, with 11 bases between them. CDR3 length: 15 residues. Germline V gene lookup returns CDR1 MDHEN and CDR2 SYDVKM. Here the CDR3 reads CASSAAVYSNQPQHF. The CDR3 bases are TGTGCCAGCAGTGCGGCCGTTTATAGCAATCAGCCCCAGCATTTT.

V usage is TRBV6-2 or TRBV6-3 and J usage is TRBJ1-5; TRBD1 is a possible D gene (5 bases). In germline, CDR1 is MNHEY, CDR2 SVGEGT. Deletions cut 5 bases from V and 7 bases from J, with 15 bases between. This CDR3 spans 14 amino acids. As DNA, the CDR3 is TGTGCCAGCAGTGGGGCTGAGCCTGGGCAGCCCCAGCATTTT. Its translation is CASSGAEPGQPQHF.

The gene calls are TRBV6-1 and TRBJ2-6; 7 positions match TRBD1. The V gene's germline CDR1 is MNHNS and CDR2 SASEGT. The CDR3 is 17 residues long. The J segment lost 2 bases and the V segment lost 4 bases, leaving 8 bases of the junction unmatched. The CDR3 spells CASSGQGRTAGANVLTF. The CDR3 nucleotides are TGTGCCAGCAGTGGACAGGGCCGGACGGCTGGGGCCAACGTCCTGACTTTC.

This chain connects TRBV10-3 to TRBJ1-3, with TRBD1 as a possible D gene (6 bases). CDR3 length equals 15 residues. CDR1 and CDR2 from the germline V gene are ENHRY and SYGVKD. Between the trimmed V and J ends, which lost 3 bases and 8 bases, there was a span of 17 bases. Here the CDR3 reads CAISDPGHALDTIYF. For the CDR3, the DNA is TGTGCCATCAGTGATCCGGGACACGCTTTGGACACCATATATTTT.

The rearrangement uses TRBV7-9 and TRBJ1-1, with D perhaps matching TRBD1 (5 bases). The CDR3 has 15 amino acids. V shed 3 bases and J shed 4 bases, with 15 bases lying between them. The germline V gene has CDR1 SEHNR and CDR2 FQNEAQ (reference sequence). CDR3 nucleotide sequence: TGTGCCAGCAGCTTGTTGGCCAGGGTCGGCACTGAAGCTTTCTTT. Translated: CASSLLARVGTEAFF.

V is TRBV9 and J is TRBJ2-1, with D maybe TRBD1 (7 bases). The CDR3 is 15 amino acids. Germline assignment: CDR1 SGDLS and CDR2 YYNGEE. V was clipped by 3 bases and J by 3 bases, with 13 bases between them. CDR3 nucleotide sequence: TGTGCCAGCAGCGCCGCGGGACAGTACTACAATGAGCAGTTCTTC. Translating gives CASSAAGQYYNEQFF.

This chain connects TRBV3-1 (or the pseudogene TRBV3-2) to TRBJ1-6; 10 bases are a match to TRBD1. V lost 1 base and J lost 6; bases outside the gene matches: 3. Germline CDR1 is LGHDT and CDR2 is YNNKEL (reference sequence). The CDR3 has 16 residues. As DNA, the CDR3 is TGTGCCAGCAGCCAAGGGACAGGGGGAGGTAATTCACCCCTCCACTTT. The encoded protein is CASSQGTGGGNSPLHF.

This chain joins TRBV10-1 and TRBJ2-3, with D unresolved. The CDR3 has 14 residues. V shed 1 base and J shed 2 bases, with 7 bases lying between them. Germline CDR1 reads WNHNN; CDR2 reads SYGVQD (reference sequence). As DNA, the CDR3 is TGCGCCAGCAGTGAGTATCAGAACACAGATACGCAGTATTTT. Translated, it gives CASSEYQNTDTQYF.

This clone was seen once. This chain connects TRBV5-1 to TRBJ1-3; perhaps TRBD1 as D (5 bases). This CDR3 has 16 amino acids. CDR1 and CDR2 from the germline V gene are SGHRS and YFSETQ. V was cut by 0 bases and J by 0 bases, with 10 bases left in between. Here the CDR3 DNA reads TGCGCCAGCAGCTTGGCTCAGGGCATCTCTGGAAACACCATATATTTT. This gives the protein CASSLAQGISGNTIYF. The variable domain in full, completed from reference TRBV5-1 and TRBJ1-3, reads KAGVTQTPRYLIKTRGQQVTLSCSPISGHRSVSWYQQTPGQGLQFLFEYFSETQRNKGNFPGRFSGRQFSNSRSEMNVSTLELGDSALYLCASSLAQGISGNTIYFGEGSWLTVV.

The CDR3, as DNA: TGTGCCAGTAGCACATGGGGGGTTGGCAATCAGCCCCAGCATTTT. It encodes CASSTWGVGNQPQHF. The chain combines TRBV19 with TRBJ1-5, with TRBD1 as a possible D gene (5 bases). Trimming removed 6 bases from V and 2 bases from J, with 14 bases in between. The CDR3 is 15 amino acids. The germline gives CDR1 LNHDA, CDR2 SQIVND (reference sequence). The full variable domain, with the rest looked up from reference TRBV19 and TRBJ1-5, is DGGITQSPKYLFRKEGQNVTLSCEQNLNHDAMYWYRQDPGQGLRLIYYSQIVNDFQKGDIAEGYSVSREKKESFPLTVTSAQKNPTAFYLCASSTWGVGNQPQHFGDGTRLSIL.

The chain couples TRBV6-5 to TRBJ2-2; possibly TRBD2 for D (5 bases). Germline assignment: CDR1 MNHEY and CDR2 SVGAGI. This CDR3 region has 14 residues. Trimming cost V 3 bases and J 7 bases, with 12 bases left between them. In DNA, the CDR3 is TGTGCCAGCAGTTATTCCGAAGGGAGCGGGGAGCTGTTTTTT. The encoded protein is CASSYSEGSGELFF.

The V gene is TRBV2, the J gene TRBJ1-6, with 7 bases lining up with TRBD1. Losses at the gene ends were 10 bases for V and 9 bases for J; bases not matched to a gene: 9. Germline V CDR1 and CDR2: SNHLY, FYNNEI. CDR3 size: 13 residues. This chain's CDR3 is CATYGTVRSPLHF. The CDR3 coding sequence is TGTGCCACCTACGGGACAGTTCGTTCACCCCTCCACTTT.

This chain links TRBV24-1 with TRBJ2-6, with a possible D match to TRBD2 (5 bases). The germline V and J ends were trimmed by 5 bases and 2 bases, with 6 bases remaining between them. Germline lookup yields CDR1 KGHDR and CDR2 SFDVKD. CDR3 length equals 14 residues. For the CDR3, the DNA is TGTGCCACCAGTGCGGGAACTGGGGCCAACGTCCTGACTTTC. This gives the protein CATSAGTGANVLTF.

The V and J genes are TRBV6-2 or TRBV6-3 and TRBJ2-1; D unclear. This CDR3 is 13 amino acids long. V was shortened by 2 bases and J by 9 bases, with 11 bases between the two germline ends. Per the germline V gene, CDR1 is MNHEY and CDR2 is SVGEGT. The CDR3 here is CASSYSVPPEQFF. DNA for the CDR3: TGTGCCAGCAGTTACAGCGTTCCCCCTGAGCAGTTCTTC.

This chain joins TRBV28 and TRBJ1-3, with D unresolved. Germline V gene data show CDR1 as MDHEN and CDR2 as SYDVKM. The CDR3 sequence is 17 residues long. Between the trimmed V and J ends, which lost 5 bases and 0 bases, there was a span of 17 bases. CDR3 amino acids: CASSLGPPDSSGNTIYF. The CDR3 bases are TGTGCCAGCAGTCTAGGCCCCCCGGATTCCTCTGGAAACACCATATATTTT.

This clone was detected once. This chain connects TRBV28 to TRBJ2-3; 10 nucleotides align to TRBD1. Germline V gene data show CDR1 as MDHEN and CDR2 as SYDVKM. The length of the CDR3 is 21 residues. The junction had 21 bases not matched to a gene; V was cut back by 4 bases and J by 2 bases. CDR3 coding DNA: TGTGCCAGCAGTTCGGTCCTTAAACCGGGACAGGGGACTCTCCTCACAGATACGCAGTATTTT. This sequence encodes CASSSVLKPGQGTLLTDTQYF.

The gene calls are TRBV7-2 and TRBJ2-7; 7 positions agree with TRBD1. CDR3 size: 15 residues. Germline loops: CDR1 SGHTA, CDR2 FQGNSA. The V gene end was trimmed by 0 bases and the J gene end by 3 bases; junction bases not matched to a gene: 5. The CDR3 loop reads CASSLASGQNYEQYF. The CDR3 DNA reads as TGTGCCAGCAGCTTAGCCTCGGGACAGAACTACGAGCAGTACTTC.

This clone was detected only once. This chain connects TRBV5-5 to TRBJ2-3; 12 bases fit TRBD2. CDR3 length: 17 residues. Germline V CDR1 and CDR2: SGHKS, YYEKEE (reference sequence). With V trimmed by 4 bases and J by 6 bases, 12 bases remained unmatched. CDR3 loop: CASSPWRTSGVQDTQYF. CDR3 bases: TGTGCCAGCAGCCCGTGGCGGACTAGCGGGGTCCAGGATACGCAGTATTTT.